These 5 T cell receptor beta chains originate from one sample sequenced in a study of technical replicates of blood from several donors. The table came from immunoSEQ multiplex PCR; TCRdb's copy has only in-frame clones and leaves some out. The sample consists of about 83,000 clones, more than 80% of them appearing once. The sequencing sample was made of T cells isolated from PBMCs. The receptors shown here come from a human donor in good health.

The genes are TRBV7-9 and TRBJ2-1; TRBD2 might be the D (5 bases). V was trimmed by 5 bases and J by 14 bases, leaving 28 bases between them. Germline CDR1 SEHNR, CDR2 FQNEAQ (reference sequence). The CDR3 consists of 16 residues. CDR3 residues: CASSQIDHGLPSLEFF. DNA for the CDR3: TGTGCCAGCAGCCAAATCGACCATGGACTGCCCTCCCTTGAGTTCTTC.

This chain links TRBV6-5 with TRBJ2-3; 7 bases are a match to TRBD2. CDR1 is MNHEY, CDR2 SVGAGI, per germline. CDR3 length: 14 amino acids. Trimming cost V 5 bases and J 2 bases; bases outside gene matches: 4. The CDR3 loop reads CASSLAVYTDTQYF. DNA of the CDR3: TGTGCCAGCAGTCTAGCGGTCTACACAGATACGCAGTATTTT.

The chain links TRBV10-3 to TRBJ1-2; 9 positions agree with TRBD1. From germline, CDR1 is ENHRY and CDR2 SYGVKD. The CDR3 length is 15 residues. Trimming removed 3 bases from V and 5 bases from J; junction bases left unmatched: 7. The CDR3 here is CAISEPGQGVYGYTF. Written as DNA, the CDR3 is TGTGCCATCAGTGAACCGGGACAGGGAGTATATGGCTACACCTTC.

The gene calls are TRBV20-1 and TRBJ1-1; no firm D call. CDR3 length: 10 residues. Germline values: CDR1 DFQATT, CDR2 SNEGSKA (reference sequence). V lost 0 bases and J 8 bases, leaving 4 bases between the germline ends. The CDR3 DNA is TGCAGTGCTAGAGAATCGGAAGCTTTCTTT. Its translation is CSARESEAFF.

The chain is built from TRBV29-1 and TRBJ2-7, with 9 bases fitting TRBD2. The CDR3 has 15 amino acids. Germline CDR1 is SQVTM and CDR2 is ANQGSEA. With V trimmed by 0 bases and J by 6 bases, 9 bases remained unmatched. CDR3 region: CSVEEGASGTPEQYF. The CDR3 bases are TGCAGCGTTGAAGAAGGGGCTAGCGGGACCCCCGAGCAGTACTTC.